The 8 T cell receptor beta chains below were found in one sample sequenced in a study of T cells in localized non-small cell lung cancer. Measured with immunoSEQ multiplex PCR; TCRdb has only the in-frame clones, and not every one. The table has 60,000 to 65,000 clones, under 90% seen once; the top ten hold under 2.5%. The input for sequencing was peripheral blood, taken before any cancer treatment. These receptors were obtained from a woman aged 35 to 70 with stage I lung adenocarcinoma.

V and J are TRBV7-9 and TRBJ2-2, with D possibly matching TRBD2 (5 bases). The CDR3 is 17 residues long. Germline CDR1 is SEHNR and CDR2 is FQNEAQ (reference sequence). V lost 1 base and J lost 2, with 14 bases in between. The CDR3 region is CASSLGGRHPNTGELFF. DNA of the CDR3: TGTGCCAGCAGCTTAGGAGGGAGACACCCTAACACCGGGGAGCTGTTTTTT.

The J gene is TRBJ2-7, the V gene TRBV28; D is possibly TRBD1 (7 bases). V was trimmed by 3 bases and J by 6 bases, leaving 30 bases between them. The CDR3 runs to 19 residues. Germline loops: CDR1 MDHEN, CDR2 SYDVKM. CDR3 DNA: TGTGCCAGCAGTTTTTATGAAGGATATTACGGACAGGAGGGGGGCGAGCAGTACTTC. Encoded protein: CASSFYEGYYGQEGGEQYF.

The CDR3 DNA sequence: TGTGCTAGTGGTTTGACCCCCGGACGGCAGTTCTTC. Translated: CASGLTPGRQFF. This chain links TRBV12-5 with TRBJ2-1; D remains unclear. CDR1 and CDR2 from the germline V gene are LGHNT and FRNRAP. V gave up 2 bases and J gave up 12 bases, with 11 bases separating them. The CDR3 length is 12 residues.

V and J are TRBV4-2 and TRBJ1-1; TRBD1 matches 7 bases. CDR1 and CDR2 (germline): LGHNA, YNFKEQ. The V gene end was trimmed by 4 bases and the J gene end by 5 bases; junction bases not matched to a gene: 7. CDR3 length: 14 amino acids. DNA of the CDR3: TGTGCCAGCAGCCCCAGACAGGGTCGGACTGAAGCTTTCTTT. Translated, it gives CASSPRQGRTEAFF.

This clone was found a few times. In nucleotides, the CDR3 is TGCGCCAGCAGCTTGGAGGGACTAGCGGGGCGGGAGCTGTTTTTT. It is translated as CASSLEGLAGRELFF. This chain connects TRBV5-1 to TRBJ2-2, with 13 positions matching TRBD2. The CDR3 contains 15 residues. Germline CDR1 SGHRS, CDR2 YFSETQ. Germline trimming cut 0 bases from V and 9 bases from J; bases unmatched to any gene: 2.

In this sample, this clone turned up once. The rearrangement links TRBV11-2 to TRBJ1-5; 10 bases agree with TRBD1. Germline V lookup: CDR1 SGHAT, CDR2 FQNNGV. This CDR3 is built from 17 residues. Trimming took 7 bases from V and 5 from J; bases not matched to a gene: 14. CDR3 sequence (DNA): TGTGCCAGCACCACAACTCCGGGACAGGGGAGTTATCAGCCCCAGCATTTT. Translated: CASTTTPGQGSYQPQHF. Drawing the rest from reference TRBV11-2 and TRBJ1-5, the complete variable domain is EAGVAQSPRYKIIEKRQSVAFWCNPISGHATLYWYQQILGQGPKLLIQFQNNGVVDDSQLPKDRFSAERLKGVDSTLKIQPAKLEDSAVYLCASTTTPGQGSYQPQHFGDGTRLSIL.

The DNA for the CDR3 is TGCGCCAGCAGCTTGGCGACTGGACAGGGGGCTGGCTACACCTTC. Its translation: CASSLATGQGAGYTF. V is TRBV5-1 and J is TRBJ1-2; TRBD1 agrees at 11 bases. The trim removed 0 bases at V and 7 bases at J, leaving 5 bases unmatched. Germline values: CDR1 SGHRS, CDR2 YFSETQ. CDR3 length: 15 amino acids.

The genes are TRBV27 and TRBJ2-1; 9 bases are a match to TRBD1. After removal of 6 bases from V and 1 base from J, the junction contained 4 bases not matched to a gene. Germline CDR1 is MNHEY and CDR2 is SMNVEV (reference sequence). The CDR3 spans 15 residues. CDR3 sequence: CASRGGQGSYNEQFF. The CDR3 nucleotides are TGTGCCAGCAGGGGGGGACAGGGTTCCTACAATGAGCAGTTCTTC.